Following are 11 T cell receptor beta chains from one sample sequenced in a study of TIL therapy for anti-PD-1-resistant metastatic lung cancer (dated by TCRdb to the early 2020s). The time point label for this specimen denotes: pre-treatment sample, taken before nivolumab and TIL therapy. TCR beta CDR3 regions were amplified from genomic DNA with the immunoSEQ v3 hsTCRB kit using bias-controlled multiplex PCR. The clones in this table, taken by TCRdb from immuneACCESS, are in-frame only. Not every clone is retained; where verified, under half of the shortfall comes from an unresolved V gene, and the cause of the rest is unknown. The sample table lists about 36,000 clones, 73% of them with a count of one. Of the sample, about 5.7% falls within the top ten clones. Source: blood, taken at baseline. These receptors were collected from a person aged 25 to 79 with non-small cell lung cancer.

This chain joins TRBV5-4 and TRBJ1-3; D is uncertain. The V gene's germline CDR1 is SGHNT and CDR2 YYREEE (reference sequence). V dropped 0 bases and J dropped 4 bases, with 8 bases sitting between them. This CDR3 spans 14 amino acids. The CDR3 sequence is CASSLGPTGNTIYF. The CDR3 DNA reads as TGTGCCAGCAGCTTGGGTCCCACGGGAAACACCATATATTTT.

The chain carries TRBV29-1 and TRBJ1-2; D call uncertain. There are 11 residues in the CDR3. Germline V gives CDR1 SQVTM, CDR2 ANQGSEA. V lost 3 bases and J 8 bases, leaving 10 bases between the germline ends. CDR3 sequence reads: CSVDNGGGYTF. The CDR3, as DNA: TGCAGCGTTGATAACGGAGGGGGCTACACCTTC.

The V and J genes are TRBV5-1 and TRBJ2-1; TRBD2 aligns across 8 bases. The CDR3 is 15 amino acids. Germline CDR1 is SGHRS and CDR2 is YFSETQ. V gave up 4 bases and J gave up 8 bases; unmatched junction bases: 11. The DNA for the CDR3 is TGCGCCAGCAGCATAAGACTAGAAGCGGGAGATGAGCAGTTCTTC. Translating it yields CASSIRLEAGDEQFF.

The rearrangement joins TRBV2 to TRBJ2-2; D is unresolved. From germline, CDR1 is SNHLY and CDR2 FYNNEI. The V gene lost 8 bases and the J gene lost 2 bases, with 6 bases spanning the gap. CDR3 size: 12 residues. DNA for the CDR3: TGTGCCAGCCGTAGTAACACCGGGGAGCTGTTTTTT. It encodes CASRSNTGELFF. The entire variable domain, with the rest obtained from reference TRBV2 and TRBJ2-2, is as follows: EPEVTQTPSHQVTQMGQEVILRCVPISNHLYFYWYRQILGQKVEFLVSFYNNEISEKSEIFDDQFSVERPDGSNFTLKIRSTKLEDSAMYFCASRSNTGELFFGEGSRLTVL.

The genes are TRBV7-2 and TRBJ1-5; 7 nucleotides match TRBD1. There are 15 residues in the CDR3. Looked up from germline, CDR1 is SGHTA and CDR2 is FQGNSA. V shed 0 bases, J shed 3 bases, and the junction held 2 bases outside the gene matches. CDR3: CASSLARGNNQPQHF. The CDR3 nucleotides read TGTGCCAGCAGCTTAGCCAGGGGGAACAATCAGCCCCAGCATTTT.

The CDR3 loop is CASSLRDRGGGLYEQYF. The CDR3 coding sequence is TGTGCCAGTAGCCTCCGGGACAGGGGAGGAGGTCTCTACGAGCAGTACTTC. The V call is TRBV19, the J call TRBJ2-7; TRBD1 matches 10 bases. This CDR3 spans 17 amino acids. The germline CDR1 and CDR2 sequences are LNHDA and SQIVND (reference sequence). V shed 6 bases, J shed 3 bases, and the junction held 14 bases outside the gene matches. Variable domain in full (rest from reference TRBV19 and TRBJ2-7): DGGITQSPKYLFRKEGQNVTLSCEQNLNHDAMYWYRQDPGQGLRLIYYSQIVNDFQKGDIAEGYSVSREKKESFPLTVTSAQKNPTAFYLCASSLRDRGGGLYEQYFGPGTRLTVT.

The chain recombines TRBV5-6 with TRBJ2-7, with D possibly being TRBD1 (6 bases). The V and J ends lost 5 bases and 4 bases respectively, with 19 bases between them. Germline lookup yields CDR1 SGHDT and CDR2 YYEEEE. The CDR3 has 15 residues. CDR3 residues: CASSLPSRGRYEQYF. The DNA of the CDR3 is TGTGCCAGCAGTCTCCCTTCCAGGGGAAGGTACGAGCAGTACTTC.

V is TRBV5-4 and J is TRBJ2-3, with TRBD2 matching 7 bases. Germline V CDR1 and CDR2: SGHNT, YYREEE (reference sequence). The V and J ends lost 4 bases and 0 bases, in that order; junction bases with no gene match: 5. The CDR3 extends over 15 amino acids. CDR3 loop: CASSPGTISTDTQYF. The CDR3 coding sequence is TGTGCCAGCAGCCCCGGGACTATCAGCACAGATACGCAGTATTTT.

This clone was detected only a few times. The V call is TRBV5-1, the J call TRBJ1-1; 9 bases are a match to TRBD1. V shed 4 bases and J 4 bases; nucleotides not matched to a gene: 8. CDR1 and CDR2 from the germline V gene are SGHRS and YFSETQ. CDR3 size: 15 residues. CDR3 nucleotide sequence: TGCGCCAGCAGCCTCTCCGGGACAGGGCCCACTGAAGCTTTCTTT. Encoded protein: CASSLSGTGPTEAFF.

The V gene is TRBV6-5, the J gene TRBJ1-6; 9 nucleotides agree with TRBD1. Germline V gene data show CDR1 as MNHEY and CDR2 as SVGAGI. The V segment lost 1 base and the J segment 10 bases; nucleotides outside the gene matches: 5. This CDR3 region has 15 residues. The CDR3 DNA reads TGTGCCAGCAGTTACTGGGGACAGGGAGACTCACCCCTCCACTTT. It specifies CASSYWGQGDSPLHF.

The chain carries TRBV7-6 and TRBJ2-7; tentatively, D is TRBD1 (6 bases). The length of the CDR3 is 16 residues. Trimming cost V 3 bases and J 0 bases, with 15 bases left between them. The germline V gene has CDR1 SGHVS and CDR2 FNYEAQ. CDR3 nucleotide sequence: TGTGCCAGCAGCTTCTCGGAGATGGGGGCCTCCTACGAGCAGTACTTC. Protein sequence: CASSFSEMGASYEQYF.